A single T cell receptor beta chain is shown here with its context. TCRdb's copy holds only in-frame clones and misses some; the assay was immunoSEQ multiplex PCR. The profile shows 210,000 or so clones, roughly 80% of them singletons. This record belongs to a study of blood T cell repertoires in COVID-19. On the study more broadly: There were acute and convalescent COVID-19 samples, and they came from the United States, Italy and Spain.

V was pared by 6 bases and J by 2 bases, with 20 bases between. The CDR3 is made up of 16 amino acids. The germline CDR1 and CDR2 sequences are MNHEY and SMNVEV (reference sequence). Sequencing was performed on peripheral blood. The receptor's source is a human donor in a cohort sampled during active COVID-19. The chain is built from TRBV27 and TRBJ2-7, with a weak D call TRBD2 (6 bases). CDR3 amino acids: CASSLSFGRRTYEQYF. DNA for the CDR3: TGTGCCAGCAGCTTAAGCTTCGGGAGAAGGACCTACGAGCAGTACTTC.